The 17 T cell receptor beta chains given below trace back to one sample, sequenced in a study of blood T cell repertoires in COVID-19. TCRdb's copy holds only in-frame clones and misses some; the assay was immunoSEQ multiplex PCR. The sample holds roughly 10,000 clones, over 75% seen once. The sample taken for sequencing was peripheral blood. The receptors stem from a man aged 65 to 79 with active COVID-19.

The genes are TRBV6-5 and TRBJ2-3, with unresolved D. The CDR3 length is 14 residues. V lost 2 bases to trimming and J lost 4 bases, with 10 bases between them. Germline V gene lookup returns CDR1 MNHEY and CDR2 SVGAGI. The CDR3: CASSYPGSPDTQYF. CDR3 in DNA: TGTGCCAGCAGTTACCCCGGTTCTCCAGATACGCAGTATTTT.

The V call is TRBV11-2, the J call TRBJ2-7; 8 bases fit TRBD2. This CDR3 comprises 16 residues. CDR1 and CDR2 (germline): SGHAT, FQNNGV. V lost 1 base and J lost 4; bases outside the gene matches: 9. For the CDR3, the DNA is TGTGCCAGCAGCTTAGCCACTAGCGGCCTGGGATACGAGCAGTACTTC. Protein: CASSLATSGLGYEQYF. The whole variable domain, remainder taken from reference TRBV11-2 and TRBJ2-7, is EAGVAQSPRYKIIEKRQSVAFWCNPISGHATLYWYQQILGQGPKLLIQFQNNGVVDDSQLPKDRFSAERLKGVDSTLKIQPAKLEDSAVYLCASSLATSGLGYEQYFGPGTRLTVT.

This clone was seen more than once but under ten times. CDR3 region: CASSSRGNSPRSGNTIYF. For the CDR3, the DNA is TGTGCCAGCAGCTCCAGGGGCAACTCCCCGAGGTCTGGAAACACCATATATTTT. This chain links TRBV4-2 with TRBJ1-3, with TRBD1 as a possible D gene (6 bases). Trimming left V 5 bases short and J 1 base short, with 21 bases between. The CDR3 has 18 amino acids. Germline loops: CDR1 LGHNA, CDR2 YNFKEQ.

The genes are TRBV9 and TRBJ2-1; TRBD1 aligns across 10 bases. The germline gives CDR1 SGDLS, CDR2 YYNGEE. V lost 2 bases and J lost 8; bases outside the gene matches: 7. The CDR3 consists of 15 residues. The CDR3 DNA is TGTGCCAGCAGCGTTGGACAGGGGGATTTTCATGAGCAGTTCTTC. Amino acids: CASSVGQGDFHEQFF.

This clone has only a few counts. The V call is TRBV5-4, the J call TRBJ2-4; perhaps TRBD2 as D (6 bases). Trimming cost V 1 base and J 5 bases, with 10 bases left between them. CDR3 length equals 14 residues. The V gene's germline CDR1 is SGHNT and CDR2 YYREEE (reference sequence). CDR3 sequence: CASSLSRRENIQYF. The DNA for the CDR3 is TGTGCCAGCAGCTTGAGTAGGAGGGAAAACATTCAGTACTTC.

The chain carries TRBV5-1 and TRBJ1-6; D is possibly TRBD1 (5 bases). The germline CDR1 and CDR2 sequences are SGHRS and YFSETQ. The V end lost 0 bases, the J end lost 8 bases, and 15 bases lay between the germline ends. The CDR3 is made up of 16 amino acids. CDR3 DNA sequence: TGCGCCAGCAGCTTGGCCCCGCAGGGTCCGGATTCACCCCTCCACTTT. The encoded protein is CASSLAPQGPDSPLHF.

The chain joins TRBV2 to TRBJ1-1; 10 positions match TRBD1. The CDR3 has 14 residues. Germline lookup yields CDR1 SNHLY and CDR2 FYNNEI. V shed 4 bases and J 4 bases; nucleotides not matched to a gene: 3. As DNA, the CDR3 is TGTGCCAGCAGTGGCGGGGACAGGGGCACTGAAGCTTTCTTT. Translating it yields CASSGGDRGTEAFF.

This clone occurred a few times. The rearrangement uses TRBV7-6 and TRBJ1-6; D is possibly TRBD1 (6 bases). This CDR3 has 17 residues. Trimming pared 0 bases from V and 5 bases from J, leaving 14 bases between. Germline values: CDR1 SGHVS, CDR2 FNYEAQ. The CDR3 DNA reads as TGTGCCAGCAGCTTAGCCTCGGGGGGGGCGAATAATTCACCCCTCCACTTT. Amino acids: CASSLASGGANNSPLHF.

V gene TRBV5-1 combines with J gene TRBJ2-3; 7 positions match TRBD1. The trim removed 6 bases at V and 0 bases at J, leaving 7 bases unmatched. Per germline, CDR1 SGHRS and CDR2 YFSETQ. The CDR3 is 15 residues long. The CDR3 coding sequence is TGCGCCAGCAAGCTGACAGGGTCTAGCACAGATACGCAGTATTTT. It translates to CASKLTGSSTDTQYF.

This clone occurred a few times. The rearrangement joins TRBV18 to TRBJ1-2; 7 bases agree with TRBD1. The CDR3 is made up of 16 amino acids. The V and J ends lost 6 bases and 6 bases, in that order; junction bases with no gene match: 16. Per the germline V gene, CDR1 is KGHSH and CDR2 is LQKENI. This CDR3 reads CASSTPPGQKGHGYTF. The CDR3 bases are TGTGCCAGCTCGACACCTCCGGGACAGAAAGGACATGGCTACACCTTC.

The chain recombines TRBV7-9 with TRBJ1-1; weak D call: TRBD1 (5 bases). The CDR3 consists of 14 residues. Trimming cost V 5 bases and J 7 bases, with 17 bases left between them. The germline gives CDR1 SEHNR, CDR2 FQNEAQ (reference sequence). CDR3 nucleotide sequence: TGTGCCAGCAGCGCACCTTACGGGGGACGTGAAGCTTTCTTT. Amino acids: CASSAPYGGREAFF.

CDR3 region: CASSPPLAGGETQYF. CDR3 in DNA: TGTGCCAGCAGCCCGCCTCTAGCGGGGGGGGAGACCCAGTACTTC. The chain couples TRBV7-2 to TRBJ2-5; 12 positions match TRBD2. This CDR3 is built from 15 residues. Germline-derived CDR1 and CDR2 are SGHTA and FQGNSA. Germline trimming cut 5 bases from V and 5 bases from J; bases unmatched to any gene: 6.

V and J are TRBV11-2 and TRBJ2-1; TRBD2 is a possible D gene (6 bases). The CDR3 covers 15 residues. From germline, CDR1 is SGHAT and CDR2 FQNNGV. Trimming removed 4 bases at V and 7 bases at J, with 17 bases between. The CDR3 sequence: CASSYPHPAGNEQFF. The CDR3 bases are TGTGCCAGCAGCTACCCCCACCCTGCGGGGAATGAGCAGTTCTTC.

This clone came up a few times. J is TRBJ1-1 and V is TRBV3-1 (or the pseudogene TRBV3-2); no reliable D call. The germline gives CDR1 LGHDT, CDR2 YNNKEL (reference sequence). This CDR3 contains 12 residues. V was trimmed by 10 bases and J by 8 bases, leaving 17 bases between them. As DNA, the CDR3 is TGTGCCACGATCGGAGGGAACGAAGAAGCTTTCTTT. Residues: CATIGGNEEAFF.

V is TRBV3-1 (or the pseudogene TRBV3-2) and J is TRBJ2-1; 7 bases line up with TRBD2. The length of the CDR3 is 16 residues. Germline V lookup: CDR1 LGHDT, CDR2 YNNKEL (reference sequence). The ends lost 2 bases at V and 0 bases at J; junction bases unmatched: 4. CDR3 residues: CASSQSGASSYNEQFF. The CDR3, as DNA: TGTGCCAGCAGCCAAAGCGGGGCGAGCTCCTACAATGAGCAGTTCTTC.

The sample holds one count of this clone. J is TRBJ2-7 and V is TRBV5-1, with 8 bases fitting TRBD2. The CDR3 totals 16 residues. CDR1 SGHRS and CDR2 YFSETQ come from the germline V gene. Trimming cost V 0 bases and J 3 bases; bases outside gene matches: 8. The CDR3 coding sequence is TGCGCCAGCAGCTTGGCCGGGGGGGCCTGGGGCTACGAGCAGTACTTC. It yields the protein CASSLAGGAWGYEQYF. The whole variable domain, filled in from reference TRBV5-1 and TRBJ2-7, reads KAGVTQTPRYLIKTRGQQVTLSCSPISGHRSVSWYQQTPGQGLQFLFEYFSETQRNKGNFPGRFSGRQFSNSRSEMNVSTLELGDSALYLCASSLAGGAWGYEQYFGPGTRLTVT.

This clone was detected a few times. This CDR3 is CASSQGDGGRSSYEQYF. In DNA form, the CDR3 reads TGTGCCAGCAGCCAAGGGGATGGGGGCCGGAGCTCCTACGAGCAGTACTTC. The chain recombines TRBV4-2 with TRBJ2-7, with D perhaps TRBD1 (6 bases). The V end lost 1 base, the J end lost 0 bases, and 16 bases lay between the germline ends. CDR1 and CDR2 from the germline V gene are LGHNA and YNFKEQ. The CDR3 totals 17 residues.